Below, 17 T cell receptor beta chains from the same sample are listed, as sequenced in a study of post-analysis software for immune sequencing data. Findings and limits, study-wide: Elevated frequency relative to controls characterized 4 or 5 TRBV segments in patients, TRBV5-6, TRBV5-1 and TRBV20-1 among them.

No antigen has been identified for these receptors. cDNA libraries for TCR beta contained unique molecular identifiers. TCRdb reprocessed the PCR reads via MiXCR and lists one record per CDR3 protein. The table records 800,000 to 950,000 distinct CDR3 sequences, approximately 50% of them present only once. The sample taken for sequencing was blood. The receptors stem from a girl aged 10 to 17 with multiple sclerosis.

A few counts support this clonotype. CDR3 in DNA: TGTGCCAGCAGTTTATCGGCAGGGCACCAAGAGACCCAGTACTTC. This encodes CASSLSAGHQETQYF. The gene calls are TRBV12-3 or TRBV12-4 and TRBJ2-5, with D possibly being TRBD1 (5 bases). V was shortened by 2 bases and J by 0 bases, with 10 bases between the two germline ends. The CDR3 spans 15 residues.

The chain links TRBV14 to TRBJ2-5, with D hard to call. The CDR3 runs 14 residues. Germline lookup yields CDR1 SGHDN and CDR2 FVKESK. V lost 0 bases to trimming and J lost 5 bases, with 10 bases between them. CDR3 protein: CASSQERSFETQYF. The CDR3, as DNA: TGTGCCAGCAGCCAAGAAAGGAGTTTTGAGACCCAGTACTTC.

This clonotype showed up just a few times. This CDR3 reads CASSLSTGRMNYGYTF. The CDR3 nucleotides are TGTGCCAGCAGTTTATCGACAGGCAGAATGAACTATGGCTACACCTTC. V usage is TRBV28 and J usage is TRBJ1-2; D is perhaps TRBD1 (6 bases). The germline V gene encodes CDR1 MDHEN and CDR2 SYDVKM. Trimming took 1 base from V and 2 from J, leaving 14 bases between them. The CDR3 has 16 amino acids.

This clonotype has just a few counts. Here the CDR3 reads CASSEEQGQFF. CDR3 in DNA: TGTGCCAGCAGTGAGGAGCAGGGGCAGTTCTTC. V usage is TRBV2 and J usage is TRBJ2-1; perhaps TRBD1 as D (5 bases). CDR3 length: 11 residues. Trimming cost V 3 bases and J 12 bases, with 9 bases left between them. Germline CDR1 reads SNHLY; CDR2 reads FYNNEI.

The rearrangement joins TRBV11-2 to TRBJ2-3; 10 bases are a match to TRBD2. Germline CDR1 SGHAT, CDR2 FQNNGV. With 6 bases clipped from V and 8 bases from J, the junction kept 5 bases outside the gene matches. This CDR3 has 13 residues. CDR3 residues: CASRTSGKVTQYF. CDR3 bases: TGTGCCAGCAGAACTAGCGGGAAGGTTACGCAGTATTTT.

This clonotype was observed a handful of times. The gene calls are TRBV5-5 and TRBJ2-1; D perhaps matches TRBD1 (5 bases). The DNA end is a closer match to TRBJ2-7, so the J assignment may be wrong. In germline, CDR1 is SGHKS, CDR2 YYEKEE (reference sequence). This CDR3 has 14 residues. CDR3 amino acids: CASSFQPRGYEQYF. The CDR3 region has the DNA TGTGCCAGCAGCTTCCAGCCAAGGGGCTACGAGCAGTACTTC.

The chain combines TRBV4-1 with TRBJ1-5; no reliable D call. CDR3 length: 16 residues. Germline V gene data show CDR1 as MGHRA and CDR2 as YSYEKL. Trimming removed 0 bases at V and 1 base at J, with 10 bases between. The CDR3 DNA is TGCGCCAGCAGCCAAGAGTCATCCGCAAGCAATCAGCCCCAGCATTTT. It specifies CASSQESSASNQPQHF.

V and J are TRBV9 and TRBJ2-1; 8 bases are shared with TRBD2. J lost 5 bases, V lost 0 bases, and 4 bases had no gene match. The CDR3 runs to 15 residues. The germline gives CDR1 SGDLS, CDR2 YYNGEE. The CDR3 is CASSVAGGANNEQFF. The CDR3 nucleotides read TGTGCCAGCAGCGTAGCGGGGGGGGCGAACAATGAGCAGTTCTTC.

J is TRBJ1-6 and V is TRBV20-1; possibly TRBD1 for D (5 bases). Looked up from germline, CDR1 is DFQATT and CDR2 is SNEGSKA (reference sequence). V was shortened by 0 bases and J by 13 bases, with 19 bases between the two germline ends. The CDR3 length is 15 residues. In DNA, the CDR3 is TGCAGTGCTAGAGATGGTTCTGGGACGGCCGTCCCCCTCCACTTT. Amino acids: CSARDGSGTAVPLHF.

The CDR3 DNA reads as TGCGCCAGCAGAATCGGGACAGGGGGTTCCTACGAGCAGTACTTC. Amino acids: CASRIGTGGSYEQYF. This chain uses TRBV10-2 with TRBJ2-7; TRBD1 aligns across 11 bases. The CDR3 has 15 amino acids. The V gene end was trimmed by 6 bases and the J gene end by 1 base; junction bases not matched to a gene: 5. Germline values: CDR1 WSHSY, CDR2 SAAADI.

The CDR3 region is CASWRDRGYSEQFF. The CDR3 region has the DNA TGTGCCAGCTGGCGGGACAGGGGATATAGTGAGCAGTTCTTC. The gene calls are TRBV27 and TRBJ2-1, with 10 bases that match TRBD1. The CDR3 extends over 14 amino acids. Germline lookup yields CDR1 MNHEY and CDR2 SMNVEV (reference sequence). J gave up 9 bases and V 8 bases, and 10 bases lay outside the gene matches.

This clonotype showed up just a few times. J is TRBJ2-1 and V is TRBV5-4, with 15 bases aligning to TRBD2. Germline V gene lookup returns CDR1 SGHNT and CDR2 YYREEE (reference sequence). The CDR3 covers 19 residues. With 4 bases clipped from V and 4 bases from J, the junction kept 12 bases outside the gene matches. The CDR3 here is CASSRGGLAGGPRYNEQFF. The CDR3 bases are TGTGCCAGCAGCCGCGGAGGACTAGCGGGAGGGCCGAGGTACAATGAGCAGTTCTTC.

The gene calls are TRBV18 and TRBJ2-6, with no clear D. CDR3 size: 15 residues. The ends were cut back, 5 bases at V and 2 bases at J, with 10 bases in the middle. Germline CDR1 and CDR2: KGHSH and LQKENI. CDR3 coding DNA: TGTGCCAGCTCAGCGGAGATAGCTGGGGCCAACGTCCTGACTTTC. As protein: CASSAEIAGANVLTF.

The chain is built from TRBV12-3 or TRBV12-4 and TRBJ2-3, with 7 bases that match TRBD2. There are 14 residues in the CDR3. With 6 bases clipped from V and 2 bases from J, the junction kept 5 bases outside the gene matches. The CDR3 DNA is TGTGCCAGCAGAGTACTAGCGACCACAGATACGCAGTATTTT. It yields the protein CASRVLATTDTQYF.

This chain connects TRBV6-4 to TRBJ1-6; 8 bases map to TRBD1. The CDR3 loop spans 15 amino acids. Trimming took 4 bases from V and 7 from J; bases not matched to a gene: 6. Per the germline V gene, CDR1 is MRHNA and CDR2 is SNTAGT. CDR3 sequence (DNA): TGTGCCAGCAGTGCAACGACAGGGGACAATTCACCCCTCCACTTT. Its translation: CASSATTGDNSPLHF.

This clonotype has a handful of counts. The rearrangement joins TRBV9 to TRBJ2-7; D uncertain. Per germline, CDR1 SGDLS and CDR2 YYNGEE. CDR3 length equals 17 residues. Trimming shortened V by 0 bases and J by 0 bases, and 16 bases separated the two germline ends. Here the CDR3 DNA reads TGTGCCAGCAGCGTAGATCCTGACACCTGGAGCTCCTACGAGCAGTACTTC. It is translated as CASSVDPDTWSSYEQYF.

This chain uses TRBV5-1 with TRBJ2-5, with D perhaps assigned TRBD1 or TRBD2 (5 bases each). This CDR3 comprises 14 residues. V dropped 6 bases and J dropped 4 bases, with 16 bases sitting between them. Germline CDR1 SGHRS, CDR2 YFSETQ. For the CDR3, the DNA is TGCGCCAGCACCTTTGGGGGTACGTCAGAGACCCAGTACTTC. It specifies CASTFGGTSETQYF.